The 20 T cell receptor beta chains reported below all come from one sample, sequenced in a study of T cell responses to AZD1222 COVID-19 vaccine. Sequencing was performed with immunoSEQ multiplex PCR; in TCRdb, only in-frame clones are kept and a portion is missing. The data contain 130,000 to 150,000 clones, roughly nine tenths of them seen just once; the ten biggest clones take up around 3.6%. Here the sequenced sample was peripheral blood, taken on day 0 of AZD1222 vaccination. Every receptor here comes from an adult in good health.

The chain uses TRBV10-3 and TRBJ2-5; TRBD1 aligns across 7 bases. CDR1 ENHRY and CDR2 SYGVKD come from the germline V gene. V gave up 10 bases and J gave up 3 bases; unmatched junction bases: 5. This CDR3 is 12 amino acids long. The CDR3 sequence: CATGTDKETQYF. Written as DNA, the CDR3 is TGTGCCACCGGGACAGATAAAGAGACCCAGTACTTC.

This clone was found once. The chain has TRBV11-2 and TRBJ2-2, with a possible D match to TRBD2 (6 bases). The germline V gene has CDR1 SGHAT and CDR2 FQNNGV. V lost 6 bases and J lost 2, with 19 bases in between. The CDR3 is 17 residues long. CDR3 nucleotide sequence: TGTGCCAGCAGTCCGAGCGGGCGGGCCACTAACACCGGGGAGCTGTTTTTT. As protein: CASSPSGRATNTGELFF.

This clone was seen a handful of times. One junction end does not reproduce the germline sequence, and a read error may be involved. The chain carries TRBV10-3 and TRBJ1-2; 9 bases align to TRBD1. Per the germline V gene, CDR1 is ENHRY and CDR2 is SYGVKD. CDR3 size: 13 residues. CDR3 in DNA: TGTGCCGCGGGACAGGGCCCGGGACAGACACCTTACTTC. Translated, it gives CAAGQGPGQTPYF.

V gene TRBV18 combines with J gene TRBJ1-5; TRBD1 matches 7 bases. The CDR3 covers 16 residues. Trimming at V came to 3 bases and at J to 4 bases, leaving 9 bases not matched to a gene. Germline loops: CDR1 KGHSH, CDR2 LQKENI. The CDR3 DNA reads TGTGCCAGCTCACCGACAGGGATAGCAAGGAATCAGCCCCAGCATTTT. As protein: CASSPTGIARNQPQHF.

CDR3 in DNA: TGTGCCAGTAGTAGAGACAGCTATGGCTACACCTTC. This encodes CASSRDSYGYTF. The chain combines TRBV19 with TRBJ1-2; perhaps TRBD1 as D (5 bases). This CDR3 is 12 amino acids long. The V end was cut by 4 bases, the J end by 4 bases, with 7 bases between. Looked up from germline, CDR1 is LNHDA and CDR2 is SQIVND (reference sequence).

This chain uses TRBV12-3 or TRBV12-4 with TRBJ2-3, with D uncertain. The V gene lost 5 bases and the J gene lost 2 bases, with 2 bases spanning the gap. This CDR3 region has 11 residues. The DNA for the CDR3 is TGTGCCAGCAGTGTCACAGATACGCAGTATTTT. Residues: CASSVTDTQYF.

The genes are TRBV30 and TRBJ2-5; 7 positions agree with TRBD2. Trimming took 4 bases from V and 2 from J; bases not matched to a gene: 4. The CDR3 covers 13 residues. Germline V lookup: CDR1 GTSNPN, CDR2 SVGIG (reference sequence). The CDR3 reads CAWIWGGQETQYF. DNA for the CDR3: TGTGCCTGGATATGGGGGGGTCAAGAGACCCAGTACTTC.

The chain recombines TRBV6-5 with TRBJ1-1; a possible D gene is TRBD1 (6 bases). The germline V gene encodes CDR1 MNHEY and CDR2 SVGAGI. The CDR3 has 14 amino acids. Deletions cut 10 bases from V and 0 bases from J, with 15 bases between. The CDR3 nucleotides read TGTGCCACTGCGGACAGAGCTATGAACACTGAAGCTTTCTTT. Residues: CATADRAMNTEAFF.

The chain recombines TRBV30 with TRBJ2-5; 10 bases agree with TRBD2. With V trimmed by 2 bases and J by 4 bases, 1 base remained unmatched. The CDR3 runs 13 residues. The V gene's germline CDR1 is GTSNPN and CDR2 SVGIG (reference sequence). The CDR3 region has the DNA TGTGCCTGGAGTATAGCGGGGGGAGAGACCCAGTACTTC. It encodes CAWSIAGGETQYF.

V and J are TRBV30 and TRBJ2-1; TRBD2 matches 8 bases. V lost 4 bases to trimming and J lost 6 bases; unmatched junction nucleotides: 11. The CDR3 loop spans 15 amino acids. Germline CDR1 reads GTSNPN; CDR2 reads SVGIG (reference sequence). CDR3 residues: CAWNGGLAVINEQFF. CDR3 in DNA: TGTGCCTGGAACGGAGGACTAGCCGTCATCAATGAGCAGTTCTTC.

V usage is TRBV5-1 and J usage is TRBJ1-5; 10 bases fit TRBD1. CDR1 and CDR2 (germline): SGHRS, YFSETQ. The CDR3 covers 14 residues. J gave up 7 bases and V 3 bases, and 4 bases lay outside the gene matches. CDR3 nucleotide sequence: TGCGCCAGCAGCTCGACAGGGGGCCCACAGCCCCAGCATTTT. This gives the protein CASSSTGGPQPQHF. Filled out from reference TRBV5-1 and TRBJ1-5, the complete variable domain reads KAGVTQTPRYLIKTRGQQVTLSCSPISGHRSVSWYQQTPGQGLQFLFEYFSETQRNKGNFPGRFSGRQFSNSRSEMNVSTLELGDSALYLCASSSTGGPQPQHFGDGTRLSIL.

The chain employs TRBV19 and TRBJ1-4; TRBD1 agrees at 7 bases. V gave up 4 bases and J gave up 0 bases; unmatched junction bases: 11. This CDR3 has 18 residues. CDR1 and CDR2 from the germline V gene are LNHDA and SQIVND (reference sequence). In nucleotides, the CDR3 is TGTGCCAGTAGTAGCCTCCAGGGGACAGCGACAACTAATGAAAAACTGTTTTTT. Protein product: CASSSLQGTATTNEKLFF.

This chain joins TRBV15 and TRBJ1-4; the match to TRBD1 covers 8 bases. The CDR3 is 15 residues long. V was clipped by 4 bases and J by 4 bases; unmatched bases: 5. CDR1 and CDR2 (germline): LNHNV, YYDKDF (reference sequence). The CDR3 here is CATSKTGGFNEKLFF. CDR3 DNA sequence: TGTGCCACCAGCAAAACAGGGGGTTTTAATGAAAAACTGTTTTTT.

This chain connects TRBV7-8 to TRBJ1-1; 7 bases align to TRBD1. The junction had 8 bases not matched to a gene; V was cut back by 2 bases and J by 5 bases. Germline values: CDR1 SGHVS, CDR2 FQNEAQ. The CDR3 sequence is 15 residues long. The CDR3 protein is CASSLLEKGATEAFF. CDR3 DNA sequence: TGTGCCAGCAGCTTACTTGAGAAGGGGGCGACTGAAGCTTTCTTT.

The V call is TRBV27, the J call TRBJ2-2; D remains ambiguous. In germline, CDR1 is MNHEY, CDR2 SMNVEV (reference sequence). There are 15 residues in the CDR3. Trimming pared 2 bases from V and 6 bases from J, leaving 13 bases between. CDR3 sequence (DNA): TGTGCCAGCAGTTTACCACCAATCCCGGCCGGGGAGCTGTTTTTT. It is translated as CASSLPPIPAGELFF.

The genes are TRBV29-1 and TRBJ1-2; a possible D gene is TRBD1 (5 bases). The CDR3 contains 11 residues. In germline, CDR1 is SQVTM, CDR2 ANQGSEA. Between the trimmed V and J ends, which lost 7 bases and 13 bases, there was a span of 19 bases. CDR3 in amino acids: CSGSRDGGLTF. In DNA, the CDR3 is TGCAGCGGATCCCGGGACGGAGGGCTCACCTTC.

V gene TRBV7-3 combines with J gene TRBJ1-2, with a possible D match to TRBD1 (5 bases). The CDR3 runs to 13 residues. V lost 5 bases and J lost 1, with 8 bases in between. Germline values: CDR1 SGHTA, CDR2 FQGTGA. The chain's CDR3 is CASSPDNNYGYTF. DNA of the CDR3: TGTGCCAGCAGCCCGGACAATAACTATGGCTACACCTTC.

J is TRBJ2-5 and V is TRBV9; 8 bases map to TRBD2. The J call may be in error: the DNA end matches TRBJ2-7 better. This CDR3 has 15 residues. The germline V gene encodes CDR1 SGDLS and CDR2 YYNGEE. For the CDR3, the DNA is TGTGCCAGCAGCGTAGCGAGCGGGGGTGGGTACGAGCAGTACTTC. This codes for CASSVASGGGYEQYF.

The V gene is TRBV27, the J gene TRBJ1-1; possible D gene TRBD1, 5 bases. Germline values: CDR1 MNHEY, CDR2 SMNVEV (reference sequence). Trimming left V 7 bases short and J 10 bases short, with 19 bases between. The CDR3 loop spans 13 amino acids. The CDR3 sequence is CASKLQGIGRAFF. In DNA, the CDR3 is TGTGCCAGCAAGCTTCAGGGAATCGGTCGAGCTTTCTTT.

J is TRBJ1-1 and V is TRBV3-1 (or the pseudogene TRBV3-2); D is perhaps TRBD1 (6 bases). The V and J ends lost 4 bases and 2 bases respectively, with 11 bases between them. This CDR3 is 14 amino acids long. The germline CDR1 and CDR2 sequences are LGHDT and YNNKEL (reference sequence). CDR3 bases: TGTGCCAGCAGCCTTAACAGGGTAAACACTGAAGCTTTCTTT. It specifies CASSLNRVNTEAFF.